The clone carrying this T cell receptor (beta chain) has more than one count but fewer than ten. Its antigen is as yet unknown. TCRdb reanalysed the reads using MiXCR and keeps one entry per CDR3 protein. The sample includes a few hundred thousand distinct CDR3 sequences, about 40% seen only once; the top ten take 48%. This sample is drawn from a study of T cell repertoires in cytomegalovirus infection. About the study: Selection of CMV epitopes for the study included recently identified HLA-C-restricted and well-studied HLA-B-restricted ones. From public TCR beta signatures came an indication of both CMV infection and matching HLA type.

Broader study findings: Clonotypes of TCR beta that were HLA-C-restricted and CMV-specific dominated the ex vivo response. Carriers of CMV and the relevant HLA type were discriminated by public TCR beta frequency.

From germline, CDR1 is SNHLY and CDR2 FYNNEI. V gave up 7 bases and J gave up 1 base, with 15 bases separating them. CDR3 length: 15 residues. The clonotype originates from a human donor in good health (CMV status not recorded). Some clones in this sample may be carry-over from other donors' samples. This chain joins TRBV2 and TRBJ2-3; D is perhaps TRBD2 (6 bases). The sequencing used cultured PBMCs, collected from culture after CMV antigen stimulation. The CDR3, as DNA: TGTGCCAGCACTCCCGGGACTTCCCGCACAGATACGCAGTATTTT. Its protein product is CASTPGTSRTDTQYF.